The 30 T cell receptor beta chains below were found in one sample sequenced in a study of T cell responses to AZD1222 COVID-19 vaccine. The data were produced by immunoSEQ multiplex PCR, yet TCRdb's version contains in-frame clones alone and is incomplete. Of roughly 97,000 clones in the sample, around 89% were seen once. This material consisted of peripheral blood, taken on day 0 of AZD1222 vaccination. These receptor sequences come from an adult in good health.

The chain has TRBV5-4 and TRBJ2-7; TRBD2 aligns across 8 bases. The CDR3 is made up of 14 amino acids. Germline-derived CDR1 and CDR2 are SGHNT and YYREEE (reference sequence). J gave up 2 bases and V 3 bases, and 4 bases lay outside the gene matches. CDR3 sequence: CASSYSGMAYEQYF. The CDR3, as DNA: TGTGCCAGCAGCTATAGCGGGATGGCCTACGAGCAGTACTTC. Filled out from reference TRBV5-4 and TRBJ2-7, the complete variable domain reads ETGVTQSPTHLIKTRGQQVTLRCSSQSGHNTVSWYQQALGQGPQFIFQYYREEENGRGNFPPRFSGLQFPNYSSELNVNALELDDSALYLCASSYSGMAYEQYFGPGTRLTVT.

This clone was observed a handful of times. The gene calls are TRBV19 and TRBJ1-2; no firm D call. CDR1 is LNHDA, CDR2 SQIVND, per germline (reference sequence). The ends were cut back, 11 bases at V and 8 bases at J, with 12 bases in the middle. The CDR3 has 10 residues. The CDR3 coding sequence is TGTGCCGCAGGAGTGGGAGGCTACACCTTC. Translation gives CAAGVGGYTF.

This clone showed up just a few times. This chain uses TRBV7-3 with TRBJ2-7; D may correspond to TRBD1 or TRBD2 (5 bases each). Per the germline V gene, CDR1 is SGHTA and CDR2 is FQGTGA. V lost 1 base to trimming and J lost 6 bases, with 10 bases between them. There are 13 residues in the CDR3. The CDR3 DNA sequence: TGTGCCAGCAGCTTAAGCCCGGGGACCGAGCAGTACTTC. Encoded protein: CASSLSPGTEQYF.

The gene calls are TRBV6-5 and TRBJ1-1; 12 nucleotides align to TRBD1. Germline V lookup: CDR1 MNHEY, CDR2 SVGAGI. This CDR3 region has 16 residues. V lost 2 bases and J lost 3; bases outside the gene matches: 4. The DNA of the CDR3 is TGTGCCAGCAGTTACGCGGGACAGGGGGCGGACACTGAAGCTTTCTTT. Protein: CASSYAGQGADTEAFF.

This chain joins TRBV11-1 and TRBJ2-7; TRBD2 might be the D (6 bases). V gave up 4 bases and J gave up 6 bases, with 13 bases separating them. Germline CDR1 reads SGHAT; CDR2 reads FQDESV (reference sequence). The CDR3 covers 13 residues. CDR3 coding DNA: TGTGCCAGCAGCTCACCAGAGGGACTCGAGCAGTACTTC. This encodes CASSSPEGLEQYF.

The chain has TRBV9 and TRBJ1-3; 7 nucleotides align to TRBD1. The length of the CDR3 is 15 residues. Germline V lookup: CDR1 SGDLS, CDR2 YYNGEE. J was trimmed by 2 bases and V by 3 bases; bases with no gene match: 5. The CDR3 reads CASSATGAPGNTIYF. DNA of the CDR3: TGTGCCAGCAGCGCTACAGGGGCCCCTGGAAACACCATATATTTT.

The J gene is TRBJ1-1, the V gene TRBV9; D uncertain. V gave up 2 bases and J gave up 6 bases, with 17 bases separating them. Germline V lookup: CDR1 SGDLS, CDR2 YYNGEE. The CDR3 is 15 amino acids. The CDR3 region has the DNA TGTGCCAGCAGCGTCCAAGCGATACCCAACGCTGAAGCTTTCTTT. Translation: CASSVQAIPNAEAFF. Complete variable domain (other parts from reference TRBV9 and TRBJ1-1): DSGVTQTPKHLITATGQRVTLRCSPRSGDLSVYWYQQSLDQGLQFLIQYYNGEERAKGNILERFSAQQFPDLHSELNLSSLELGDSALYFCASSVQAIPNAEAFFGQGTRLTVV.

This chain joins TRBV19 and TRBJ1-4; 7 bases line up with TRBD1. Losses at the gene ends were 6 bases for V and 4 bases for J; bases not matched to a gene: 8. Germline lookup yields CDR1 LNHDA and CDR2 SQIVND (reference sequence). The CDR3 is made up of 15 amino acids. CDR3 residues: CASRRGTAYNEKLFF. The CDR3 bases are TGTGCCAGTAGGCGAGGGACAGCCTATAATGAAAAACTGTTTTTT.

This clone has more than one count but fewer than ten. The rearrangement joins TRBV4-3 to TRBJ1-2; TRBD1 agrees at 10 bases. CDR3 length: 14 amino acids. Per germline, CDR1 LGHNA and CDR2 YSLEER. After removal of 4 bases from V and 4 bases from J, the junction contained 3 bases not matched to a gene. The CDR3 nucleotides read TGCGCCAGCAGCCCGACAGGGGGCTTCTATGGCTACACCTTC. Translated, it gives CASSPTGGFYGYTF.

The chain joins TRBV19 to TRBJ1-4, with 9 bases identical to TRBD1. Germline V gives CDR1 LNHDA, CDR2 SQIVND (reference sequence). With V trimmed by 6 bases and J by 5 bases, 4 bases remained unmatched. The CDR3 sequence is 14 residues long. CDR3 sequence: CASRATGGNEKLFF. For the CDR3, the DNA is TGTGCCAGTAGGGCGACAGGGGGGAATGAAAAACTGTTTTTT.

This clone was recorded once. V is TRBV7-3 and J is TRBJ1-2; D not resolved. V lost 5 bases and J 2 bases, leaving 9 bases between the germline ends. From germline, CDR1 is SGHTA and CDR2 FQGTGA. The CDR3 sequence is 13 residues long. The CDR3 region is CASSPVPNYGYTF. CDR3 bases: TGTGCCAGCAGCCCAGTTCCGAACTATGGCTACACCTTC.

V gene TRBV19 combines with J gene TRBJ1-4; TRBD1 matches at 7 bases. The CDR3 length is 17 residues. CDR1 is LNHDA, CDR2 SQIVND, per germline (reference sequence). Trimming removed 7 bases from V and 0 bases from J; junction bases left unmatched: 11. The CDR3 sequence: CASIDRGTESTNEKLFF. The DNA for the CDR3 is TGTGCCAGTATAGACCGGGGGACAGAATCAACTAATGAAAAACTGTTTTTT.

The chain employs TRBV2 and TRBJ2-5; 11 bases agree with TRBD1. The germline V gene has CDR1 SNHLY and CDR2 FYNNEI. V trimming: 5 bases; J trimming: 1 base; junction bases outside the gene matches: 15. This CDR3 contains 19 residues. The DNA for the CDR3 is TGTGCCAGCAGTCGGAACCCGGACAGGGGGCGACTATCCCAAGAGACCCAGTACTTC. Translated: CASSRNPDRGRLSQETQYF.

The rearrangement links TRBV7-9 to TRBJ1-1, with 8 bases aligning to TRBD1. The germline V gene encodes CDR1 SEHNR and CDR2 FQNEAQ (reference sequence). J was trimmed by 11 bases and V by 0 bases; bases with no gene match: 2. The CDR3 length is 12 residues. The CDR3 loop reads CASSLADRDAFF. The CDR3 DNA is TGTGCCAGCAGCTTAGCGGACAGGGACGCTTTCTTT.

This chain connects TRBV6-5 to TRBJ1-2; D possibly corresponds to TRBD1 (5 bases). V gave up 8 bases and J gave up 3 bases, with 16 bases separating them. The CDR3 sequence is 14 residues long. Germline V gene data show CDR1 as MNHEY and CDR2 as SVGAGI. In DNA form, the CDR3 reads TGTGCCAGCTTACCGGGACCCCAGGACTATGGCTACACCTTC. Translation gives CASLPGPQDYGYTF.

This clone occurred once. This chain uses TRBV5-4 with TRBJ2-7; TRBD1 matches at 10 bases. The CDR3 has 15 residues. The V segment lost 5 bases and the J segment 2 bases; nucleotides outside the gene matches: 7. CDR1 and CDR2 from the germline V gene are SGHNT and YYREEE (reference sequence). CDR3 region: CASRQGQGGPYEQYF. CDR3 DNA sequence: TGTGCCAGCAGGCAAGGACAGGGGGGTCCCTACGAGCAGTACTTC. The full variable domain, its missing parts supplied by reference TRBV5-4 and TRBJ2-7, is ETGVTQSPTHLIKTRGQQVTLRCSSQSGHNTVSWYQQALGQGPQFIFQYYREEENGRGNFPPRFSGLQFPNYSSELNVNALELDDSALYLCASRQGQGGPYEQYFGPGTRLTVT.

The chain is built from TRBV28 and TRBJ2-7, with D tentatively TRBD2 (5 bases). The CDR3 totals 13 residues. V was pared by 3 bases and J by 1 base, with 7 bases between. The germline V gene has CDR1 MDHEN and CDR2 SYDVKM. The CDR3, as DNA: TGTGCCAGCAGTTTGAGGGTTTCCTACGAGCAGTACTTC. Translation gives CASSLRVSYEQYF.

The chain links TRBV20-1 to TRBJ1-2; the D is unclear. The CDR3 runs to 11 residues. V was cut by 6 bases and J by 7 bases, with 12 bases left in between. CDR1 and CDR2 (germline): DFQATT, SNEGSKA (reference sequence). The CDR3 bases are TGCAGTGCCGGACCCGGACGTGGCTACACCTTC. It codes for CSAGPGRGYTF.

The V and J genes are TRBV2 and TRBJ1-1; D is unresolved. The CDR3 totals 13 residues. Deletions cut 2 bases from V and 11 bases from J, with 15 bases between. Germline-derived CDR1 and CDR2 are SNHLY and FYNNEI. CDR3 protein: CASSEYLGAGAFF. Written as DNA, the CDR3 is TGTGCCAGCAGTGAATATCTAGGCGCCGGGGCTTTCTTT.

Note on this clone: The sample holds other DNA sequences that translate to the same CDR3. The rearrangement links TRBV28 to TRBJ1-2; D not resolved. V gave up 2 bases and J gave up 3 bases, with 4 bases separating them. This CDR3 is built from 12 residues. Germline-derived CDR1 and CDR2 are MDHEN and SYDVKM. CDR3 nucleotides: TGTGCCAGCAGTTTACGAGACTATGGCTACACCTTC. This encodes CASSLRDYGYTF.

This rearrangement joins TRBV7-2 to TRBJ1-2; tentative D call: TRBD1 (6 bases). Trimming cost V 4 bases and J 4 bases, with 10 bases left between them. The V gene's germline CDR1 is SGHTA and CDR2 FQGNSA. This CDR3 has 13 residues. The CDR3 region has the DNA TGTGCCAGCAGCTGGAACAGGGTCTATGGCTACACCTTC. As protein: CASSWNRVYGYTF.

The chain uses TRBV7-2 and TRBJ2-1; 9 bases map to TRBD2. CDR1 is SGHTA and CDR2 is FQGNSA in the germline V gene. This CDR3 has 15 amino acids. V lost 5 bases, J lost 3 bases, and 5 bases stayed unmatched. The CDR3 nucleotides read TGTGCCAGCAGCCCAGGACTAGCGAACTACAATGAGCAGTTCTTC. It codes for CASSPGLANYNEQFF.

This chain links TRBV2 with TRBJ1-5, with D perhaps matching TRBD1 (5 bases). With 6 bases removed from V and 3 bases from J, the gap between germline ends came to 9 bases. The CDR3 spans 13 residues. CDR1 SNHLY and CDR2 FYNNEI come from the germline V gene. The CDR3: CASSRDLNQPQHF. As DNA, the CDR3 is TGTGCCAGCAGCCGGGACCTCAATCAGCCCCAGCATTTT. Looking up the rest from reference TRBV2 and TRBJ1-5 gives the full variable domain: EPEVTQTPSHQVTQMGQEVILRCVPISNHLYFYWYRQILGQKVEFLVSFYNNEISEKSEIFDDQFSVERPDGSNFTLKIRSTKLEDSAMYFCASSRDLNQPQHFGDGTRLSIL.

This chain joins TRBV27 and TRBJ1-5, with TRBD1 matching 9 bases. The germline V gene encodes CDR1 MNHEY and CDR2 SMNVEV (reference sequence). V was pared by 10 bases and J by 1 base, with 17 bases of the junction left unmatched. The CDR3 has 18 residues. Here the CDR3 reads CATAPGTGTTLSNQPQHF. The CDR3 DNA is TGTGCCACCGCTCCCGGGACAGGGACTACCTTAAGCAATCAGCCCCAGCATTTT.

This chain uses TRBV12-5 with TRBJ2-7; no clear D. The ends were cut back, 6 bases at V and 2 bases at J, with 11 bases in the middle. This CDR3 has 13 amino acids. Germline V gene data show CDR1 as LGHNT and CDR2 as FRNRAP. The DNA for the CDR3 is TGTGCTAGTGGCTCCGACACTCCCTACGAGCAGTACTTC. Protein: CASGSDTPYEQYF.

CDR3: CASSHPGLAAYEQYF. DNA for the CDR3: TGTGCCAGCAGCCACCCGGGACTAGCGGCCTACGAGCAGTACTTC. This chain links TRBV7-2 with TRBJ2-7; 11 nucleotides align to TRBD2. The CDR3 spans 15 residues. The germline gives CDR1 SGHTA, CDR2 FQGNSA. The V gene end was trimmed by 5 bases and the J gene end by 2 bases; junction bases not matched to a gene: 5.

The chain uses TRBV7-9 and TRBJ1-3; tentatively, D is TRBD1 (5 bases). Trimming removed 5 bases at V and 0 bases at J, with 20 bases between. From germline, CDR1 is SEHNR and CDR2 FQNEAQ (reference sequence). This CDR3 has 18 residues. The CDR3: CASSRVLGGVPSGNTIYF. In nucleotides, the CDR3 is TGTGCCAGCAGCAGGGTCCTTGGAGGGGTCCCCTCTGGAAACACCATATATTTT.

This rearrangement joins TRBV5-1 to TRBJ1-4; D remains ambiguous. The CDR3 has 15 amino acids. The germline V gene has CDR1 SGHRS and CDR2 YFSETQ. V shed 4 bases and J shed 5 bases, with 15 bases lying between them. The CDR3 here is CASSLSGSPNEKLFF. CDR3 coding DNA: TGCGCCAGCAGCCTCTCCGGGTCCCCAAATGAAAAACTGTTTTTT.

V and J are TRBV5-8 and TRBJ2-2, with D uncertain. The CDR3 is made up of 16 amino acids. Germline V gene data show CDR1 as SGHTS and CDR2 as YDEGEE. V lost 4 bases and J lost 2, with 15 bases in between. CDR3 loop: CASSTPGPINTGELFF. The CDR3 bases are TGTGCCAGCAGCACCCCCGGGCCCATTAACACCGGGGAGCTGTTTTTT.

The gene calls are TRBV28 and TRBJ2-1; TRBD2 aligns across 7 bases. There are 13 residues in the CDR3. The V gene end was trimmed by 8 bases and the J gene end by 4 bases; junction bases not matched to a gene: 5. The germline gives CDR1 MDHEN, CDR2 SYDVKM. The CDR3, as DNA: TGTGCCAGCTGGAGCGGGGATTACAATGAGCAGTTCTTC. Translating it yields CASWSGDYNEQFF.